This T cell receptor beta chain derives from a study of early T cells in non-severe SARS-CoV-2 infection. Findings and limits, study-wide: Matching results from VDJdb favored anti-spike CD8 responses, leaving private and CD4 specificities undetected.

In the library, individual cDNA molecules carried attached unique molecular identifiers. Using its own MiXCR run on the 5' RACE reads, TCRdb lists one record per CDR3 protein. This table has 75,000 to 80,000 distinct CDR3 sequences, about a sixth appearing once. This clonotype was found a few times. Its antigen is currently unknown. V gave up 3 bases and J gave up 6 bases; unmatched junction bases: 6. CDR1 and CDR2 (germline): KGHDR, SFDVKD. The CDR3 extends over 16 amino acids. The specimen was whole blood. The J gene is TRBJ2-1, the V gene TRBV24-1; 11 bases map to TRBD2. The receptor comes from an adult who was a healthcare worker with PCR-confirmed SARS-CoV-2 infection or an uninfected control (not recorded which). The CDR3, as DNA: TGTGCCACCAGTGATCGACCGGGACTAGCGGTCAATGAGCAGTTCTTC. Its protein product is CATSDRPGLAVNEQFF.